The present T cell receptor (beta chain) was sequenced within a study of blood T cell repertoires in COVID-19. Only in-frame clones appear in the TCRdb table, and some are missing; sequencing was by immunoSEQ multiplex PCR. The data contain around 280,000 clones, about nine tenths of them singletons. The CDR3 is 15 amino acids. V trimming: 1 base; J trimming: 5 bases; junction bases outside the gene matches: 7. CDR1 is SGHDN and CDR2 is FVKESK in the germline V gene. Specimen: peripheral blood. The chain couples TRBV14 to TRBJ2-7; 8 bases are shared with TRBD2. This clonotype was sampled from a woman in her 30s with COVID-19, enrolled during active disease. In nucleotides, the CDR3 is TGTGCCAGCAGCCAAGGTCGAGCGGGAGAGAACGAGCAGTACTTC. It specifies CASSQGRAGENEQYF.